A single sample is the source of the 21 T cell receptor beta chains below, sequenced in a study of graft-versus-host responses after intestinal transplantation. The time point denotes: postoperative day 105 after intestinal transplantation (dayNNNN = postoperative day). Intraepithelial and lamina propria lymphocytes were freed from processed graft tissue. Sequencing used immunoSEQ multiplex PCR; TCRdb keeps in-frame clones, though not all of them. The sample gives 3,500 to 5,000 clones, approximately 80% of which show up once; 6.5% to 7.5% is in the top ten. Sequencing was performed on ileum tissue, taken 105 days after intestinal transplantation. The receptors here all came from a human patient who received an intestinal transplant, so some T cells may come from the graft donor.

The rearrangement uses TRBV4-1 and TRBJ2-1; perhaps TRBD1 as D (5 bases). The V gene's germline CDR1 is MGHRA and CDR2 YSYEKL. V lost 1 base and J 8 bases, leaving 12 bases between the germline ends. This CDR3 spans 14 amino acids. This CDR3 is CASSQGRGSHEQFF. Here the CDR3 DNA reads TGCGCCAGCAGCCAAGGAAGGGGTTCTCATGAGCAGTTCTTC.

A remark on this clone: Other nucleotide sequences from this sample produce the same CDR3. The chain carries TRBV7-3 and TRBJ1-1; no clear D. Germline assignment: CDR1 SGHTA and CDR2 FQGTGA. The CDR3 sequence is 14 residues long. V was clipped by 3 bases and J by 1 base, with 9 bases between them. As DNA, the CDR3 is TGTGCCAGCAGCTTGGGCCACGGGAACACTGAAGCTTTCTTT. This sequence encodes CASSLGHGNTEAFF. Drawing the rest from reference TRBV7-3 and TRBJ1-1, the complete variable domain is GAGVSQTPSNKVTEKGKYVELRCDPISGHTALYWYRQSLGQGPEFLIYFQGTGAADDSGLPNDRFFAVRPEGSVSTLKIQRTERGDSAVYLCASSLGHGNTEAFFGQGTRLTVV.

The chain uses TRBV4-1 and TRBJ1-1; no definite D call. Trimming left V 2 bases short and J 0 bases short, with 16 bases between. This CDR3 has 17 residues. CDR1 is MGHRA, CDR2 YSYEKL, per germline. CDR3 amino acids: CASSQQLAGPLNTEAFF. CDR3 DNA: TGCGCCAGCAGCCAACAATTAGCGGGCCCTTTGAACACTGAAGCTTTCTTT.

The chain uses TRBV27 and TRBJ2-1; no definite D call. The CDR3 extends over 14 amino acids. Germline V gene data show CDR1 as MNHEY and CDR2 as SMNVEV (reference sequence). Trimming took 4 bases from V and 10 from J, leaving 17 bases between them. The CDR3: CASSSVSFFREQFF. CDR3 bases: TGTGCCAGCAGTTCCGTGTCTTTTTTTAGGGAGCAGTTCTTC.

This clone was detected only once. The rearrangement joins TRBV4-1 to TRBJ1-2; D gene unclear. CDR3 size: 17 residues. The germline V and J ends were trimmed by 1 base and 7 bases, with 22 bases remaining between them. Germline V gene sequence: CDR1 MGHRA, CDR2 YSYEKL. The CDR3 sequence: CASSQGSVPVSGVGYTF. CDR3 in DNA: TGCGCCAGCAGCCAAGGCAGCGTCCCAGTATCCGGAGTTGGCTACACCTTC.

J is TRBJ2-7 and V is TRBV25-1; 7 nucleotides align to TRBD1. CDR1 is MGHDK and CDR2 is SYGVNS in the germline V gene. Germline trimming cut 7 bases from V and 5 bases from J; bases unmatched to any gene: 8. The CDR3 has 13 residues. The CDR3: CASTSKQGNEQYF. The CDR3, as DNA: TGTGCCAGCACCTCGAAACAGGGGAACGAGCAGTACTTC.

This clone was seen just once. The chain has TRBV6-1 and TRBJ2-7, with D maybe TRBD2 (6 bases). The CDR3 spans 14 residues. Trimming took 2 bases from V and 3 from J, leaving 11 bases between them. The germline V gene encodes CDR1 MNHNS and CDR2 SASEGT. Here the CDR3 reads CASSESPGVYEQYF. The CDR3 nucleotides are TGTGCCAGCAGTGAATCCCCGGGGGTCTACGAGCAGTACTTC.

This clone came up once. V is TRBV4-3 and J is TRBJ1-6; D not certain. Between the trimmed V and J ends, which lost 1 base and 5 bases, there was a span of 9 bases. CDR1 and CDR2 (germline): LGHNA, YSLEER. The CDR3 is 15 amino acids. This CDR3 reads CASSQGSRNNSPLHF. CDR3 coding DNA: TGCGCCAGCAGCCAAGGCTCCAGGAATAATTCACCCCTCCACTTT.

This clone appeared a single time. The CDR3 here is CASSEGTGGAGELFF. In DNA, the CDR3 is TGTGCCAGCAGTGAAGGGACAGGGGGCGCCGGGGAGCTGTTTTTT. The chain has TRBV6-1 and TRBJ2-2; the match to TRBD1 covers 11 bases. There are 15 residues in the CDR3. With 1 base clipped from V and 6 bases from J, the junction kept 1 base outside the gene matches. Germline V gives CDR1 MNHNS, CDR2 SASEGT.

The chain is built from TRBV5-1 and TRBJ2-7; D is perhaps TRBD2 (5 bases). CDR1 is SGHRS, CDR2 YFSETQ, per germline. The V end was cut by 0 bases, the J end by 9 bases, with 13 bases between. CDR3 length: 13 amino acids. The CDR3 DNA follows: TGCGCCAGCAGCTTGGGACCCCTGAGGGTGCAGTACTTC. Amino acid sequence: CASSLGPLRVQYF.

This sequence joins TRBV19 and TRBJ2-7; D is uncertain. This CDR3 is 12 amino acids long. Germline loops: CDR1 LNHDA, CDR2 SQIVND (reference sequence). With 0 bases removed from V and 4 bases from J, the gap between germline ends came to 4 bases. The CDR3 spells CASSIEGYEQYF. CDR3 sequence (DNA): TGTGCCAGTAGTATAGAAGGGTACGAGCAGTACTTC.

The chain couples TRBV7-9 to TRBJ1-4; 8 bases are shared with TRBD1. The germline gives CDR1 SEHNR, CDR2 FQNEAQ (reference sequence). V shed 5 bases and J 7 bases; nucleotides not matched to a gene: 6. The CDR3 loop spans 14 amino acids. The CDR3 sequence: CASSLDRGGEKLFF. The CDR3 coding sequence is TGTGCCAGCAGCCTTGACAGGGGAGGTGAAAAACTGTTTTTT. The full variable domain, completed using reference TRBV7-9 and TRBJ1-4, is DTGVSQNPRHKITKRGQNVTFRCDPISEHNRLYWYRQTLGQGPEFLTYFQNEAQLEKSRLLSDRFSAERPKGSFSTLEIQRTEQGDSAMYLCASSLDRGGEKLFFGSGTQLSVL.

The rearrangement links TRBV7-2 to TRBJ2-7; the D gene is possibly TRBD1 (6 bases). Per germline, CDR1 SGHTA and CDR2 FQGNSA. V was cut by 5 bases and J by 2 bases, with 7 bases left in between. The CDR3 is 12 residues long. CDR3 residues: CASSRDTYEQYF. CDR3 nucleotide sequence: TGTGCCAGCAGCCGGGACACCTACGAGCAGTACTTC.

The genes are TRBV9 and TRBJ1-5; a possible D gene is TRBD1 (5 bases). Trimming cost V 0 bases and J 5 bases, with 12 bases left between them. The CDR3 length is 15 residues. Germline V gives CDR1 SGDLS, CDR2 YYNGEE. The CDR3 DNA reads TGTGCCAGCAGCGTAGGAGGCCAGGGAGATCAGCCCCAGCATTTT. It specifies CASSVGGQGDQPQHF.

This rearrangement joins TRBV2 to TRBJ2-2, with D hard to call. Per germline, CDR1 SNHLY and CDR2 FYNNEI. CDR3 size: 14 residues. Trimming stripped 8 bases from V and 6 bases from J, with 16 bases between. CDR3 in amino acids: CASENSLRPGELFF. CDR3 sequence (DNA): TGTGCCAGCGAAAATTCATTGAGACCCGGGGAGCTGTTTTTT.

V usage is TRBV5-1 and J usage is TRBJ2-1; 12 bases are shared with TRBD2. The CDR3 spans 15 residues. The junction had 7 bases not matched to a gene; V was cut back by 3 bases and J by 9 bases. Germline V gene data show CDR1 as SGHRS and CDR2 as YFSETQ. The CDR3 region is CASSSRGLAGSEQFF. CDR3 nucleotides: TGCGCCAGCAGCTCTCGGGGACTAGCGGGCAGTGAGCAGTTCTTC.

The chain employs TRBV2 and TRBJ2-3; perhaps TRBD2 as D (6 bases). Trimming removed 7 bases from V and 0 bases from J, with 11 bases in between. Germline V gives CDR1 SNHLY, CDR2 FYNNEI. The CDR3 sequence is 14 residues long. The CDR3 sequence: CASKAGPSTDTQYF. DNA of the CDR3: TGTGCCAGCAAAGCGGGCCCTAGCACAGATACGCAGTATTTT.

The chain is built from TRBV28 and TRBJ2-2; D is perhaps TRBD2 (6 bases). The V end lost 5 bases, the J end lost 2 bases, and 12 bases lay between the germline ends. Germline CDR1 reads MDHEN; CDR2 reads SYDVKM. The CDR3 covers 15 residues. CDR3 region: CASSLVSGNTGELFF. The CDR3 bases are TGTGCCAGCAGTCTGGTTAGCGGCAACACCGGGGAGCTGTTTTTT.

The CDR3 reads CASSQVGTGNSNQPQHF. Here the CDR3 DNA reads TGCGCCAGCAGCCAAGTGGGGACAGGAAATAGCAATCAGCCCCAGCATTTT. The rearrangement uses TRBV4-3 and TRBJ1-5; 8 positions match TRBD1. The germline V gene has CDR1 LGHNA and CDR2 YSLEER. Germline trimming cut 1 base from V and 0 bases from J; bases unmatched to any gene: 5. The CDR3 loop spans 17 amino acids.

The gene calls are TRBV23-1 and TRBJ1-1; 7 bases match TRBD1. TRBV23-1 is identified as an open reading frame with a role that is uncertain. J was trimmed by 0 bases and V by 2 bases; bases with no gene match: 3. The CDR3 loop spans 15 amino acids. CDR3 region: CASSQRDSLNTEAFF. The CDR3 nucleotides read TGCGCCAGCAGTCAAAGGGACAGTTTGAACACTGAAGCTTTCTTT.

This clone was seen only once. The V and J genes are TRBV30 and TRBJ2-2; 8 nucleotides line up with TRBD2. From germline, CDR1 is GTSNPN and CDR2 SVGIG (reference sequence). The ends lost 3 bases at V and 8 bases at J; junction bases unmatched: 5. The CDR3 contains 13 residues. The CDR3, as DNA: TGTGCCTGGAGGACTAGCGTTACGGGGGAGCTGTTTTTT. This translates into CAWRTSVTGELFF.